This T cell receptor beta chain was recovered during a study of blood T cell repertoires in COVID-19. As for the study in general: Spain, Italy and the United States supplied samples that represented acute and convalescent COVID-19. T cells, B-cell-depleted T cells, or PBMCs provided the cDNA or gDNA that served as material.

The CDR3 covers 16 residues. V trimming: 0 bases; J trimming: 5 bases; junction bases outside the gene matches: 7. Germline lookup yields CDR1 MRHNA and CDR2 SNTAGT. Original analysis: Amplification of reference gene primers provided the estimated nucleated cell counts. The assay was immunoSEQ multiplex PCR, and TCRdb's table has in-frame clones only and misses some. That table is the source of V, J and clone size, and D and trimming were worked out from the DNA. The profile shows 50,000 to 65,000 clones, around 85% of them singletons. The J gene is TRBJ2-3, the V gene TRBV6-4; TRBD2 aligns across 8 bases. The TCR was taken from a man aged 35 to 55 with acute or convalescent COVID-19. The material sequenced was peripheral blood. The CDR3 loop reads CASSDSELAAGDTQYF. Here the CDR3 DNA reads TGTGCCAGCAGTGACTCCGAACTAGCGGCTGGAGATACGCAGTATTTT.